Listed below are T cell receptor beta chains from one sample, sequenced in a study of identical twins. TCRdb processed the 5' RACE reads anew with MiXCR; each CDR3 protein has one entry. The sample includes under 450,000 distinct CDR3 sequences, roughly 18% of them seen just once. Sequenced: naive T cells sorted from blood. All receptors come from a man between 50 and 59 years old in good health. Both conserved end residues are part of each CDR3. The D gene is left open where the match is weak. The size of a clone is reported for some rows only, either as once, few or many, or as a class for expanded clones.

size: few
J: TRBJ2-3
D: TRBD2
V: TRBV29-1
DNA: TGCAGCGTGGGGCTAGCGGGAGGTAACACAGATACGCAGTATTTT
CDR3: CSVGLAGGNTDTQYF

size: NA
J: TRBJ2-1
D: TRBD2
V: TRBV7-2
DNA: TGTGCCAGCAGCTTAACGCTAGCGGGGGGACCTGGGGAGCAGTTCTTC
CDR3: CASSLTLAGGPGEQFF

size: NA
J: TRBJ2-3
D: NA
V: TRBV5-1
DNA: TGCGCCAGCAGCTTGGTGAGCTCAGATACGCAGTATTTT
CDR3: CASSLVSSDTQYF

size: few
J: TRBJ1-5
D: NA
V: TRBV20-1
DNA: TGCAGTGCTAGATGGCTTCATCTCCAGCATTTT
CDR3: CSARWLHLQHF

size: NA
J: TRBJ2-3
D: TRBD2
V: TRBV6-2/TRBV6-3
DNA: TGTGCCAGCAGTTACCTAGCGGGGGAAACAGATACGCAGTATTTT
CDR3: CASSYLAGETDTQYF

size: NA
J: TRBJ1-5
D: NA
V: TRBV18
DNA: TGTGCCAGCTCACCTTCCCAGGGTAACAATCAGCCCCAGCATTTT
CDR3: CASSPSQGNNQPQHF

size: NA
J: TRBJ2-2
D: NA
V: TRBV15
DNA: TGTGCCACCAGCAGAGATAGAGGCAGGGAGAACACCGGGGAGCTGTTTTTT
CDR3: CATSRDRGRENTGELFF

size: NA
J: TRBJ2-5
D: NA
V: TRBV6-1
DNA: TGTGCCAGCAGTGAGGGGCCAGTGGGAAGGTTC
CDR3: CASSEGPVGRF

size: NA
J: TRBJ2-2
D: NA
V: TRBV3-1
DNA: TGTGCCAGCAGCCAAACCCGGGAGCTGTTTTTT
CDR3: CASSQTRELFF

size: many
J: TRBJ2-3
D: NA
V: TRBV20-1
DNA: TGCAGTGCTAGACCTGGGGGCGAAGTGGTTACGCAGTATTTT
CDR3: CSARPGGEVVTQYF

size: few
J: TRBJ1-1
D: TRBD1
V: TRBV28
DNA: TGTGCCAGCAGTTCGTTCGCCGGGACAGGATATTATCAAGCTTTCTTT
CDR3: CASSSFAGTGYYQAFF

size: many
J: TRBJ1-5
D: NA
V: TRBV19
DNA: TGTGCCAGTAGTATAAGCGGTACATATAGCAATCAGCCCCAGCATTTT
CDR3: CASSISGTYSNQPQHF

size: NA
J: TRBJ2-5
D: TRBD1
V: TRBV24-1
DNA: TGTGCCACCAGTGAGCCTCTTGGGACAGGGGGCGATGGAGAGACCCAGTACTTC
CDR3: CATSEPLGTGGDGETQYF

size: NA
J: TRBJ2-1
D: TRBD1
V: TRBV20-1
DNA: TGCAGTGCTAGGGGGACAGATTACAATGAGCAGTTCTTC
CDR3: CSARGTDYNEQFF

size: many
J: TRBJ1-3
D: NA
V: TRBV7-6
DNA: TGTGCCAGCAGCTCCCGGACCAAGGGAAACACCATATATTTT
CDR3: CASSSRTKGNTIYF

size: few
J: TRBJ2-1
D: TRBD2
V: TRBV4-3
DNA: TGCGCCAGCAGCCAAGCCCTAATGGCGGGAGGGTACAATGAGCAGTTCTTC
CDR3: CASSQALMAGGYNEQFF

size: few
J: TRBJ2-5
D: TRBD1
V: TRBV5-1
DNA: TGCGCCAGCAGCTTGGGACAGGGGGTACGAGAGACCCAGTACTTC
CDR3: CASSLGQGVRETQYF

size: NA
J: TRBJ2-3
D: NA
V: TRBV4-1
DNA: TGCGCCAGCAGCCTTTCTGGACAGTCTTCCACAGATACGCAGTATTTT
CDR3: CASSLSGQSSTDTQYF

size: NA
J: TRBJ2-3
D: TRBD2
V: TRBV28
DNA: TGTGCCAGCAGTTTAGTTAGGGCTAGCGGGTTTCGCACAGATACGCAGTATTTT
CDR3: CASSLVRASGFRTDTQYF

size: few
J: TRBJ2-5
D: TRBD1
V: TRBV11-2
DNA: TGTGCCAGCAGCTCAAGGACAGGGGTGGAGGAGACCCAGTACTTC
CDR3: CASSSRTGVEETQYF

size: NA
J: TRBJ1-1
D: NA
V: TRBV7-9
DNA: TGTGCCAGCAGCTTAGAGTACAGACCGAACACTGAAGCTTTCTTT
CDR3: CASSLEYRPNTEAFF

size: many
J: TRBJ2-7
D: TRBD1
V: TRBV20-1
DNA: TGCAGTGCTACCGGGACAGCCTCCTACGAGCAGTACTTC
CDR3: CSATGTASYEQYF

size: NA
J: TRBJ2-7
D: NA
V: TRBV10-3
DNA: TGTGCCATCAGTGAGTCAGGTGTCTACGAGCAGTACTTC
CDR3: CAISESGVYEQYF

size: many
J: TRBJ2-3
D: NA
V: TRBV18
DNA: TGTGCCAGCTCACCACCGTGGGATGCAGATACGCAGTATTTT
CDR3: CASSPPWDADTQYF

size: many
J: TRBJ1-1
D: TRBD1
V: TRBV7-9
DNA: TGTGCCAGCAGCTTAGCGGGACAGGCATCCCCTGAAGCTTTCTTT
CDR3: CASSLAGQASPEAFF

size: many
J: TRBJ2-1
D: TRBD1
V: TRBV10-3
DNA: TGTGCCATCAGTTCTGGACAGGGGGCGGTTGAGCAGTTCTTC
CDR3: CAISSGQGAVEQFF

size: NA
J: TRBJ2-3
D: TRBD2
V: TRBV5-1
DNA: TGCGCCAGCAGCTTGGCCGGACTAGCGGGGGACGTGATGTCCACAGATACGCAGTATTTT
CDR3: CASSLAGLAGDVMSTDTQYF

size: many
J: TRBJ1-1
D: TRBD1
V: TRBV10-3
DNA: TGTGCCATCACGAGGACAGGGGGCATGAACACTGAAGCTTTCTTT
CDR3: CAITRTGGMNTEAFF

size: NA
J: TRBJ2-3
D: NA
V: TRBV11-2
DNA: TGTGCCAGCAGTAGATCGGGAAGCTATACGCAGTATTTT
CDR3: CASSRSGSYTQYF

size: few
J: TRBJ2-2
D: NA
V: TRBV11-2
DNA: NA
CDR3: CASSNGQFGAGELFF

size: many
J: TRBJ2-7
D: NA
V: TRBV5-5
DNA: TGTGCCAGCAGCTTGGAGCCGGTCAGCTCCTACGAGCAGTACTTC
CDR3: CASSLEPVSSYEQYF

size: NA
J: TRBJ2-1
D: TRBD2
V: TRBV29-1
DNA: TGCAGCGCCACGGGGCTAGCGGGAGGGCAAAGGAATGAGCAGTTCTTC
CDR3: CSATGLAGGQRNEQFF

size: NA
J: TRBJ2-5
D: TRBD2
V: TRBV20-1
DNA: TGCAGTGCTGCCAGACTAGCGGGGGGGATCAGCCAAGAGACCCAGTACTTC
CDR3: CSAARLAGGISQETQYF

size: many
J: TRBJ2-3
D: NA
V: TRBV5-1
DNA: TGTGCCAGCAGCCTCACAGATACGCAGTATTTT
CDR3: CASSLTDTQYF

size: NA
J: TRBJ2-5
D: NA
V: TRBV6-5
DNA: TGTGCCAGCAGTTACAAACAGGGCCAAGAGACCCAGTACTTC
CDR3: CASSYKQGQETQYF

size: few
J: TRBJ2-7
D: TRBD2
V: TRBV6-5
DNA: TGTGCCAGCAGTTGGGAGACTAGCGAGAGAAATACCTACGAGCAGTACTTC
CDR3: CASSWETSERNTYEQYF

size: NA
J: TRBJ2-1
D: NA
V: TRBV12-3/TRBV12-4
DNA: TGTGCCAGCAGCGAAGGGCAGGCCGTCTACAATGAGCAGTTCTTC
CDR3: CASSEGQAVYNEQFF

size: many
J: TRBJ2-3
D: NA
V: TRBV5-1
DNA: TGCGCCAGCAGCCTACCCCCGACAGATACGCAGTATTTT
CDR3: CASSLPPTDTQYF

size: few
J: TRBJ2-7
D: TRBD1
V: TRBV4-2
DNA: TGTGCCAGCAGCGCTTCTACGGGACAGGGGGTCTACGAGCAGTACTTC
CDR3: CASSASTGQGVYEQYF

size: few
J: TRBJ2-2
D: TRBD2
V: TRBV4-3
DNA: TGCGCCAGCAGCCAGGAATCCCTAGCGGCGAACACCGGGGAGCTGTTTTTT
CDR3: CASSQESLAANTGELFF

size: NA
J: TRBJ2-7
D: TRBD1
V: TRBV6-5
DNA: TGTGCCAGCAGTTACACGGGACAGGGATACGAGCAGTACTTC
CDR3: CASSYTGQGYEQYF

size: NA
J: TRBJ2-7
D: NA
V: TRBV25-1
DNA: TGTGCCAGCAGTGAACTAGTCCGGCGGGACACCCATTACGAGCAGTACTTC
CDR3: CASSELVRRDTHYEQYF

size: few
J: TRBJ2-5
D: NA
V: TRBV20-1
DNA: TGCAGTGCTCGTACGGACAGTCGGGAGACCCAGTACTTC
CDR3: CSARTDSRETQYF

size: few
J: TRBJ1-5
D: TRBD1
V: TRBV7-2
DNA: TGTGCCAGCAGCTTTTTTCGAGGGACAGATCAGCCCCAGCATTTT
CDR3: CASSFFRGTDQPQHF

size: few
J: TRBJ1-5
D: TRBD1
V: TRBV20-1
DNA: TGCAGTGCGCGTACAGGGGCTGCGGGTTACGGTCAGCCCCAGCATTTT
CDR3: CSARTGAAGYGQPQHF

size: few
J: TRBJ1-2
D: NA
V: TRBV7-2
DNA: TGTGCCAGCAGCTTATCCCAGTACTATGGCTACACCTTC
CDR3: CASSLSQYYGYTF

size: many
J: TRBJ2-3
D: NA
V: TRBV20-1
DNA: TGCAGTGCTAGGGTTGCCAGCCTTAGCACAGATACGCAGTATTTT
CDR3: CSARVASLSTDTQYF

size: many
J: TRBJ1-2
D: TRBD1
V: TRBV13
DNA: TGTGCCAGCAGCGCGGGACAGAACTATGGCTACACCTTC
CDR3: CASSAGQNYGYTF

size: many
J: TRBJ1-2
D: NA
V: TRBV6-2/TRBV6-3
DNA: TGTGCCAGCAGTGACCCCCGACAGTTGGAATTTGGCTACACCTTC
CDR3: CASSDPRQLEFGYTF

size: NA
J: TRBJ2-3
D: NA
V: TRBV20-1
DNA: TGCAGTGCTAGGCGACTCCCACAGGCAGATACGCAGTATTTT
CDR3: CSARRLPQADTQYF

size: NA
J: TRBJ1-2
D: TRBD1
V: TRBV10-3
DNA: TGTGCCATCTCCCGTCGGGACAGGGACGACTCTGGCTACACCTTC
CDR3: CAISRRDRDDSGYTF